This T cell receptor (beta chain) is drawn from a study of post-analysis software for immune sequencing data. Unique molecular identifiers were built into the TCR beta cDNA libraries. TCRdb re-analysed the PCR reads in MiXCR, keeping a single row per CDR3 protein. The sample contains roughly 570,000 distinct CDR3 sequences, around 31% of which appear only once. Points from the study as a whole: Compared with controls, patients had more of 4 to 6 TRBV segments, including TRBV5-6, TRBV5-1 and TRBV20-1.

Regarding this clonotype: What it binds is not known.

J lost 4 bases, V lost 5 bases, and 6 bases had no gene match. This CDR3 region has 15 residues. Germline V gives CDR1 KGHDR, CDR2 SFDVKD. The chain employs TRBV24-1 and TRBJ1-5; TRBD1 matches at 8 bases. This clonotype originated in a girl aged 2 to 17 with multiple sclerosis. The sample taken for sequencing was blood. The CDR3 loop reads CATSGAGGQNQPQHF. The CDR3 region has the DNA TGTGCCACCAGTGGGGCAGGGGGCCAAAATCAGCCCCAGCATTTT.